This T cell receptor (beta chain) comes out of a study of vaccination and CD4 T cells after COVID-19. The CDR3 totals 13 residues. V was trimmed by 5 bases and J by 6 bases, leaving 10 bases between them. Germline V gene sequence: CDR1 SEHNR, CDR2 FQNEAQ (reference sequence). At the Johns Hopkins FTIC core, DNA taken from cultured CD4+ T cells was sequenced by way of the Oncomine TCR Beta short-read assay. MiXCR, run by TCRdb on the PCR reads, gives a single entry per CDR3 protein. The repertoire consists of over 6,500 distinct CDR3 sequences, with about 68% occurring once and the leading ten covering about 20%. Treatment reported: roughly nine-day PBMC culture with coronavirus spike peptide pools or control peptides (ViraFEST assay). Remarks on this clonotype: Its target is unknown.

V and J are TRBV7-9 and TRBJ1-4, with D perhaps matching TRBD1 (5 bases). Sequenced sample: CD4+ T cells from blood, cultured in vitro. This clonotype was obtained from a human donor who had recovered from COVID-19. The CDR3 DNA reads as TGTGCCAGCAGCCCCGTCAGGGATGAAAAACTGTTTTTT. This gives the protein CASSPVRDEKLFF.